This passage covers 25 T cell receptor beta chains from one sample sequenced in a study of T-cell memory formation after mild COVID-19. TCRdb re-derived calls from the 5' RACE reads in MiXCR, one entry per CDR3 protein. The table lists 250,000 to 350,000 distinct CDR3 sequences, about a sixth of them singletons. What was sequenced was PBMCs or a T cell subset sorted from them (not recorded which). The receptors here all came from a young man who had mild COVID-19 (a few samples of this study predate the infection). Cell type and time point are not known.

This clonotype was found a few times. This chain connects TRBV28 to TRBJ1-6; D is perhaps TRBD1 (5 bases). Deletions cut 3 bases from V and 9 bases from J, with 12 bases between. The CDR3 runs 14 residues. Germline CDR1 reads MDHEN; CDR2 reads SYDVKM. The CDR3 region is CASSFSQGGSPLHF. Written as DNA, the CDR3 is TGTGCCAGCAGTTTTTCCCAGGGCGGTTCACCCCTCCACTTT.

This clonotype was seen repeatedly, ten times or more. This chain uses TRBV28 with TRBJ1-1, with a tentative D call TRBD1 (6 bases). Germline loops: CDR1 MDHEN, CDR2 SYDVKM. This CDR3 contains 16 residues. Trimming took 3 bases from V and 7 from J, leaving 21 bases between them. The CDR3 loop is CASSFRPGGHPVEAFF. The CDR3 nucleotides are TGTGCCAGCAGTTTCAGGCCCGGGGGACATCCAGTTGAAGCTTTCTTT. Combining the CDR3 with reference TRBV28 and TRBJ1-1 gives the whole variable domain DVKVTQSSRYLVKRTGEKVFLECVQDMDHENMFWYRQDPGLGLRLIYFSYDVKMKEKGDIPEGYSVSREKKERFSLILESASTNQTSMYLCASSFRPGGHPVEAFFGQGTRLTVV.

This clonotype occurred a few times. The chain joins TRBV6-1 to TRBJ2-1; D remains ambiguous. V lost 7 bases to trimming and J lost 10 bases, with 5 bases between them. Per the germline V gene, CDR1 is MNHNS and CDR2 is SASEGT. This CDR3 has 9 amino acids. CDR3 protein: CASNREQFF. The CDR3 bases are TGTGCCAGCAATAGGGAGCAGTTCTTC.

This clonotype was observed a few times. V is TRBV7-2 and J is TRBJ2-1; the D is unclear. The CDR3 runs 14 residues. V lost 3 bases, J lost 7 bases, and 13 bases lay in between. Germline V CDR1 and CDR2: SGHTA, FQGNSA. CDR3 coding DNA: TGTGCCAGCAGCTTGACATCAATCCCTAATGAGCAGTTCTTC. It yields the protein CASSLTSIPNEQFF.

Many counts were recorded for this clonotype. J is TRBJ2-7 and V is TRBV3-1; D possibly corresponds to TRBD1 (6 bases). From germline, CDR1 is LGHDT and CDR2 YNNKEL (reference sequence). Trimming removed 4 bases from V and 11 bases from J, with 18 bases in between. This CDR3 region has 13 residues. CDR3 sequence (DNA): TGTGCCAGCAGCCCTACTCCGACAGGTATAAAGTACTTC. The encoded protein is CASSPTPTGIKYF.

The CDR3 loop reads CASSLGPGREQYF. The CDR3 DNA reads TGTGCCAGCAGCTTAGGCCCCGGGAGGGAGCAGTACTTC. The chain uses TRBV11-3 and TRBJ2-7, with 7 bases lining up with TRBD2. The CDR3 extends over 13 amino acids. Losses at the gene ends were 1 base for V and 7 bases for J; bases not matched to a gene: 4. CDR1 is SGHNT, CDR2 YENEEA, per germline.

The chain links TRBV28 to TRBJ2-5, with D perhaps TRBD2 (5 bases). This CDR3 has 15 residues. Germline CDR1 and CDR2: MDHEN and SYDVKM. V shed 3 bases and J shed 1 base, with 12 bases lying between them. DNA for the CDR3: TGTGCCAGCAGTTTGAATCCCGGGGTCCAAGAGACCCAGTACTTC. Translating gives CASSLNPGVQETQYF.

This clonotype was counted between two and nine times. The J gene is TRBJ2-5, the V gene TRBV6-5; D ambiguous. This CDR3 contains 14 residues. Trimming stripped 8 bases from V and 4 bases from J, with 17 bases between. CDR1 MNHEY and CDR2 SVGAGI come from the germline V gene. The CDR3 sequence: CASSRVVTGETQYF. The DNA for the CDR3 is TGTGCCAGCTCACGCGTCGTGACCGGAGAGACCCAGTACTTC.

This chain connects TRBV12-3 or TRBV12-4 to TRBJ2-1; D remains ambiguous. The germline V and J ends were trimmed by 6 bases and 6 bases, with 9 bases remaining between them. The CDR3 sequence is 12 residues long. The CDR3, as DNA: TGTGCCAGCAGAACCCTAGGCAATGAGCAGTTCTTC. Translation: CASRTLGNEQFF.

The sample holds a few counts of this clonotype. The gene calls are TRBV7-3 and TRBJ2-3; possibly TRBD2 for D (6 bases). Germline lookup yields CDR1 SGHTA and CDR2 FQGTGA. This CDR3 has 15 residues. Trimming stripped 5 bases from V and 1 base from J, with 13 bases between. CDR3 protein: CASSPGGSRTDTQYF. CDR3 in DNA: TGTGCCAGCAGCCCCGGGGGTTCCCGCACAGATACGCAGTATTTT.

The CDR3 loop reads CSASRSLWSYEQYF. DNA for the CDR3: TGCAGTGCTAGCCGTAGCTTATGGTCCTACGAGCAGTACTTC. V is TRBV20-1 and J is TRBJ2-7; no definite D call. The CDR3 extends over 14 amino acids. V was shortened by 3 bases and J by 1 base, with 13 bases between the two germline ends. The germline gives CDR1 DFQATT, CDR2 SNEGSKA (reference sequence).

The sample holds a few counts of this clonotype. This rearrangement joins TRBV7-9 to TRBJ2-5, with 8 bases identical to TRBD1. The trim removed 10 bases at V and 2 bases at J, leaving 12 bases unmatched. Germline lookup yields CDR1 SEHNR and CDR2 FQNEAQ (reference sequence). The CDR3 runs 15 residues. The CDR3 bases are TGTGCCACCTGCCCGGGACAGGCCGTTCAAGAGACCCAGTACTTC. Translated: CATCPGQAVQETQYF. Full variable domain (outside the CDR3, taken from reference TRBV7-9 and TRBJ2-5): DTGVSQNPRHKITKRGQNVTFRCDPISEHNRLYWYRQTLGQGPEFLTYFQNEAQLEKSRLLSDRFSAERPKGSFSTLEIQRTEQGDSAMYLCATCPGQAVQETQYFGPGTRLLVL.

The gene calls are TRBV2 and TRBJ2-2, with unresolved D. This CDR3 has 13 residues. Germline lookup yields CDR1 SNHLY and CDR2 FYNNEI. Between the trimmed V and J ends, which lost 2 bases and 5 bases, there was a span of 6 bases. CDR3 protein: CASSEIPTGELFF. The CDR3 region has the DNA TGTGCCAGCAGTGAAATACCAACCGGGGAGCTGTTTTTT.

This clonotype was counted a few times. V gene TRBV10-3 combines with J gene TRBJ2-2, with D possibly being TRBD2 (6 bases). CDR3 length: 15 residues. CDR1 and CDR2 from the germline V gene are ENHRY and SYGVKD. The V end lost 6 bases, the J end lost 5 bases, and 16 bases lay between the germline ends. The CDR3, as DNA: TGTGCCATCAGCGCCTTGACTAGTTCAACCGGGGAGCTGTTTTTT. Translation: CAISALTSSTGELFF.

Here the CDR3 reads CASSSRGQSSYNEQFF. Here the CDR3 DNA reads TGTGCCAGCAGCTCCCGGGGGCAAAGCTCCTACAATGAGCAGTTCTTC. This chain uses TRBV11-3 with TRBJ2-1; D is possibly TRBD1 or TRBD2 (6 bases each). The CDR3 length is 16 residues. Germline CDR1 SGHNT, CDR2 YENEEA. Trimming removed 4 bases at V and 0 bases at J, with 13 bases between.

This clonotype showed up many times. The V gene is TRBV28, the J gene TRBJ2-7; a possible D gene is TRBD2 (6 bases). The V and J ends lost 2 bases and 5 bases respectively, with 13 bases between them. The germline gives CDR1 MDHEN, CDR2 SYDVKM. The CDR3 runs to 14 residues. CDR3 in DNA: TGTGCCAGCAGTTTAAGGCGGGGTAGGAACGAGCAGTACGTC. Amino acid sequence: CASSLRRGRNEQYV.

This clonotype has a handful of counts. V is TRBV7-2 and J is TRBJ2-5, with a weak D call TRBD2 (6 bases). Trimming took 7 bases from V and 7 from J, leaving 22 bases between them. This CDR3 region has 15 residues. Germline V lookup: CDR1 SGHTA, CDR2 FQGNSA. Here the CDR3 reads CASNPLGEALRTQYF. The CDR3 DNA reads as TGTGCCAGCAACCCACTAGGGGAGGCCCTCAGGACCCAGTACTTC.

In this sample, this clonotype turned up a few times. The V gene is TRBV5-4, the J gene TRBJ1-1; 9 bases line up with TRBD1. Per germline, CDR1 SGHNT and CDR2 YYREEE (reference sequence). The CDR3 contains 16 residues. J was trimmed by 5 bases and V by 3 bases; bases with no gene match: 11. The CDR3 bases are TGTGCCAGCAGCTCCACGACCCCGACAGGGGGGACTGAAGCTTTCTTT. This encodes CASSSTTPTGGTEAFF.

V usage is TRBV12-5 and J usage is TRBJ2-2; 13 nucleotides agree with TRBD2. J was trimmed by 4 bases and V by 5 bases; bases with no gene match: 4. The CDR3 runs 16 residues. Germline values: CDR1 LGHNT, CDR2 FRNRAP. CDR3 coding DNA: TGTGCTAGTGGTACCGGGACTAGCGGGGCCACCGGGGAGCTGTTTTTT. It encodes CASGTGTSGATGELFF.

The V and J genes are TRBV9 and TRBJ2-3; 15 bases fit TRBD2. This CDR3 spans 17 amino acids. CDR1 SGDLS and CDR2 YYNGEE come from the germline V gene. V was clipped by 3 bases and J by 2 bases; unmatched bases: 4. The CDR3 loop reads CASSDGTSGGNTDTQYF. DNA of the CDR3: TGTGCCAGCAGCGACGGGACTAGCGGGGGGAACACAGATACGCAGTATTTT.

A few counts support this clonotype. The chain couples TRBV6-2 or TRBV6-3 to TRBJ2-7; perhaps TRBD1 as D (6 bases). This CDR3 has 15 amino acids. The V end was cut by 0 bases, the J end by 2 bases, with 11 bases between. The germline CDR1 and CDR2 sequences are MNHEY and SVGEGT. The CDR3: CASSYSGQGPYEQYV. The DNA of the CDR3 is TGTGCCAGCAGTTACTCGGGACAAGGGCCCTACGAGCAGTACGTC.

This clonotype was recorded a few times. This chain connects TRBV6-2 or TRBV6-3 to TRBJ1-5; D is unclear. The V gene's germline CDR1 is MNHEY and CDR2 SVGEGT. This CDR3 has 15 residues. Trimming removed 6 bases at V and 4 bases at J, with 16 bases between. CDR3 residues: CASRTGRAGNQPQHF. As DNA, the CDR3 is TGTGCCAGCAGGACCGGGCGGGCGGGGAATCAGCCCCAGCATTTT.

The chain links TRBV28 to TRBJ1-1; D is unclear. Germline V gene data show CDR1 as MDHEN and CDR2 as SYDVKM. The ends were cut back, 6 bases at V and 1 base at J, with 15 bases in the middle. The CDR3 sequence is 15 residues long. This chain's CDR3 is CASRATGRGNTEAFF. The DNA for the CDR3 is TGTGCCAGCAGGGCGACCGGGAGAGGGAACACTGAAGCTTTCTTT.

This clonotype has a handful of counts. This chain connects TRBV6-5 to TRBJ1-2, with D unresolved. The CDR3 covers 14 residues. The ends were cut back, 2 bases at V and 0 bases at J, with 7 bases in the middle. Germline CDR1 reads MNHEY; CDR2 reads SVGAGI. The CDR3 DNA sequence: TGTGCCAGCAGTTACGGGGAATCTAACTATGGCTACACCTTC. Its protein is CASSYGESNYGYTF.

This CDR3 is CATGKPGQGTGELFF. The CDR3, as DNA: TGTGCCACCGGAAAACCGGGACAGGGAACCGGGGAGCTGTTTTTT. The chain carries TRBV28 and TRBJ2-2, with 9 nucleotides matching TRBD1. Trimming cost V 10 bases and J 5 bases; bases outside gene matches: 11. This CDR3 has 15 amino acids. CDR1 and CDR2 from the germline V gene are MDHEN and SYDVKM. The whole variable domain, remainder taken from reference TRBV28 and TRBJ2-2, is DVKVTQSSRYLVKRTGEKVFLECVQDMDHENMFWYRQDPGLGLRLIYFSYDVKMKEKGDIPEGYSVSREKKERFSLILESASTNQTSMYLCATGKPGQGTGELFFGEGSRLTVL.